This passage covers 30 T cell receptor beta chains from one sample sequenced in a study of shared clonotypes between healthy human individuals. Here immunoSEQ multiplex PCR was the method, and the copy in TCRdb shows in-frame clones only, minus some. Among some 790,000 clones listed, roughly 72% were seen once. Sequences were obtained from memory CD4+ T cells sorted from blood. The sample's subset: CD45RA-negative fraction. The receptors stem from a woman aged 25 to 45 in good health.

CDR3 bases: TGCAGTGCTAGAAAGCCGGGCGAGCAGTACTTC. Residues: CSARKPGEQYF. The V and J genes are TRBV20-1 and TRBJ2-7; D is ambiguous. This CDR3 spans 11 amino acids. V dropped 2 bases and J dropped 6 bases, with 8 bases sitting between them. Germline CDR1 and CDR2: DFQATT and SNEGSKA (reference sequence).

The chain employs TRBV18 and TRBJ2-7; 8 bases align to TRBD2. The CDR3 runs 19 residues. The V and J ends lost 2 bases and 5 bases, in that order; junction bases with no gene match: 20. CDR1 and CDR2 from the germline V gene are KGHSH and LQKENI. For the CDR3, the DNA is TGTGCCAGCTCACCAGGTAACGGAAAGCGAGCGGGAGAGTCCCACGAGCAGTACTTC. Amino acid sequence: CASSPGNGKRAGESHEQYF. The full variable domain, with the rest looked up from reference TRBV18 and TRBJ2-7, is NAGVMQNPRHLVRRRGQEARLRCSPMKGHSHVYWYRQLPEEGLKFMVYLQKENIIDESGMPKERFSAEFPKEGPSILRIQQVVRGDSAAYFCASSPGNGKRAGESHEQYFGPGTRLTVT.

This clone appeared a single time. The chain links TRBV20-1 to TRBJ2-3; no firm D call. Trimming took 6 bases from V and 11 from J, leaving 15 bases between them. This CDR3 contains 11 residues. Germline V gene lookup returns CDR1 DFQATT and CDR2 SNEGSKA (reference sequence). The CDR3 region is CSAKSKEKQYF. The CDR3 DNA reads TGCAGTGCCAAATCGAAAGAGAAGCAGTATTTT.

This sequence joins TRBV7-9 and TRBJ2-1; 8 bases map to TRBD2. The V gene's germline CDR1 is SEHNR and CDR2 FQNEAQ (reference sequence). Unmatched junction bases numbered 16, after V lost 6 bases and J lost 9 bases. This CDR3 is built from 16 residues. In DNA, the CDR3 is TGTGCCAGCAGTTCACCTCTAGCGGGCGGCACAGGTGAGCAGTTCTTC. It yields the protein CASSSPLAGGTGEQFF.

The chain recombines TRBV6-4 with TRBJ1-1; D gene uncertain. CDR3 length equals 13 residues. Trimming removed 5 bases from V and 0 bases from J, with 7 bases in between. CDR1 MRHNA and CDR2 SNTAGT come from the germline V gene. The CDR3 reads CASSNSLNTEAFF. CDR3 DNA: TGTGCCAGCAGTAACAGCCTGAACACTGAAGCTTTCTTT.

The chain combines TRBV18 with TRBJ2-7, with 11 nucleotides matching TRBD1. The CDR3 is 16 amino acids. Per the germline V gene, CDR1 is KGHSH and CDR2 is LQKENI. The J segment lost 3 bases and the V segment lost 6 bases, leaving 10 bases of the junction unmatched. The CDR3 sequence is CASSPGPGQGGYEQYF. In DNA form, the CDR3 reads TGTGCCAGCTCCCCCGGTCCGGGACAGGGGGGCTACGAGCAGTACTTC. Complete variable domain (other parts from reference TRBV18 and TRBJ2-7): NAGVMQNPRHLVRRRGQEARLRCSPMKGHSHVYWYRQLPEEGLKFMVYLQKENIIDESGMPKERFSAEFPKEGPSILRIQQVVRGDSAAYFCASSPGPGQGGYEQYFGPGTRLTVT.

This clone was found a few times. The chain joins TRBV29-1 to TRBJ2-1; D remains unclear. Trimming pared 1 base from V and 1 base from J, leaving 8 bases between. The CDR3 consists of 14 residues. Germline loops: CDR1 SQVTM, CDR2 ANQGSEA. The CDR3 spells CSVEGQPSYNEQFF. DNA for the CDR3: TGCAGCGTTGAAGGACAACCATCCTACAATGAGCAGTTCTTC.

Many counts were recorded for this clone. The chain is built from TRBV12-5 and TRBJ1-1; a possible D gene is TRBD1 (5 bases). The germline V and J ends were trimmed by 2 bases and 2 bases, with 15 bases remaining between them. Germline CDR1 and CDR2: LGHNT and FRNRAP. The CDR3 is 16 residues long. Here the CDR3 reads CASGLTRQLRNTEAFF. CDR3 coding DNA: TGTGCTAGTGGTTTGACGAGACAGTTACGAAACACTGAAGCTTTCTTT. Full variable domain (remainder filled in from reference TRBV12-5 and TRBJ1-1): DARVTQTPRHKVTEMGQEVTMRCQPILGHNTVFWYRQTMMQGLELLAYFRNRAPLDDSGMPKDRFSAEMPDATLATLKIQPSEPRDSAVYFCASGLTRQLRNTEAFFGQGTRLTVV.

V and J are TRBV2 and TRBJ2-1, with TRBD1 matching over 10 bases. Germline CDR1 SNHLY, CDR2 FYNNEI. CDR3 length: 13 residues. V dropped 7 bases and J dropped 7; count of bases not matched to a gene: 4. The DNA for the CDR3 is TGTGCCAGCAATAGGGACAGGGGAAATGAGCAGTTCTTC. Its translation: CASNRDRGNEQFF.

The J gene is TRBJ2-1, the V gene TRBV7-9; D unclear. The V end lost 2 bases, the J end lost 5 bases, and 10 bases lay between the germline ends. CDR1 is SEHNR, CDR2 FQNEAQ, per germline (reference sequence). The CDR3 is made up of 14 amino acids. The CDR3 reads CASSLTPSNNEQFF. The CDR3 DNA follows: TGTGCCAGCAGCTTAACCCCCTCGAACAATGAGCAGTTCTTC.

This clone was detected once. The J gene is TRBJ2-7, the V gene TRBV7-2; no clear D. V shed 5 bases and J shed 0 bases, with 14 bases lying between them. This CDR3 region has 15 residues. Germline lookup yields CDR1 SGHTA and CDR2 FQGNSA. The CDR3 DNA reads as TGTGCCAGCAGCCGACCCGAGGTGAGCTCCTACGAGCAGTACTTC. Translated: CASSRPEVSSYEQYF.

V usage is TRBV7-9 and J usage is TRBJ1-5, with D unresolved. The germline V gene encodes CDR1 SEHNR and CDR2 FQNEAQ (reference sequence). Trimming took 5 bases from V and 1 from J, leaving 12 bases between them. CDR3 length: 15 residues. For the CDR3, the DNA is TGTGCCAGCAGCACCGACACCCTAAGCAATCAGCCCCAGCATTTT. Amino acids: CASSTDTLSNQPQHF.

The CDR3 loop reads CASSLNPGLNYNEQFF. CDR3 coding DNA: TGCGCCAGCAGCTTGAATCCGGGACTAAACTACAATGAGCAGTTCTTC. The chain joins TRBV5-1 to TRBJ2-1; 7 positions match TRBD2. Trimming removed 1 base from V and 3 bases from J; junction bases left unmatched: 7. There are 16 residues in the CDR3. Germline V gene sequence: CDR1 SGHRS, CDR2 YFSETQ.

Only one count was recorded for this clone. At the DNA level, this CDR3 is encoded by other sequences in the same sample as well. The chain employs TRBV30 and TRBJ1-1; TRBD1 matches at 7 bases. Trimming cost V 0 bases and J 0 bases; bases outside gene matches: 1. Germline-derived CDR1 and CDR2 are GTSNPN and SVGIG (reference sequence). The CDR3 is 14 residues long. The CDR3 spells CAWSVDRVNTEAFF. The CDR3 DNA is TGTGCCTGGAGTGTAGACAGGGTGAACACTGAAGCTTTCTTT.

The V gene is TRBV5-5, the J gene TRBJ1-1; D perhaps matches TRBD1 (5 bases). Trimming removed 2 bases at V and 9 bases at J, with 14 bases between. There are 13 residues in the CDR3. Per germline, CDR1 SGHKS and CDR2 YYEKEE (reference sequence). The CDR3 loop reads CASSLEQGLKAFF. As DNA, the CDR3 is TGTGCCAGCAGCTTAGAGCAGGGTCTCAAAGCTTTCTTT.

The V gene is TRBV10-1, the J gene TRBJ2-2; D might be TRBD1 or TRBD2, each matching 6 bases. Trimming took off 4 bases at V and 6 bases at J, with 9 bases between the two ends. CDR1 WNHNN and CDR2 SYGVQD come from the germline V gene (reference sequence). The CDR3 runs 13 residues. The CDR3 is CASSAGEAGELFF. The CDR3 DNA reads TGCGCCAGCAGTGCAGGGGAGGCCGGGGAGCTGTTTTTT.

The CDR3 sequence is CASSTPAGASRAYEQYF. CDR3 DNA sequence: TGTGCCAGCAGTACCCCAGCGGGAGCTTCCCGAGCCTACGAGCAGTACTTC. The chain recombines TRBV28 with TRBJ2-7, with 8 bases identical to TRBD2. Germline V gene lookup returns CDR1 MDHEN and CDR2 SYDVKM. V dropped 5 bases and J dropped 2; count of bases not matched to a gene: 14. The CDR3 consists of 17 residues.

The J gene is TRBJ2-5, the V gene TRBV11-2; TRBD2 aligns across 14 bases. After removal of 1 base from V and 1 base from J, the junction contained 2 bases not matched to a gene. The CDR3 extends over 17 amino acids. Germline values: CDR1 SGHAT, CDR2 FQNNGV. CDR3 residues: CASSLGLAGGGQETQYF. CDR3 nucleotides: TGTGCCAGCAGCTTAGGACTAGCGGGAGGGGGCCAAGAGACCCAGTACTTC.

The rearrangement links TRBV25-1 to TRBJ1-2; 9 positions match TRBD1. The CDR3 spans 17 residues. After removal of 6 bases from V and 6 bases from J, the junction contained 17 bases not matched to a gene. From germline, CDR1 is MGHDK and CDR2 SYGVNS. CDR3 in amino acids: CASRASPGQGLIDGYTF. In DNA, the CDR3 is TGTGCCAGCAGAGCTTCCCCGGGACAGGGACTAATAGATGGCTACACCTTC.

This chain uses TRBV7-8 with TRBJ1-6, with D possibly matching TRBD1 (5 bases). Between the trimmed V and J ends, which lost 6 bases and 7 bases, there was a span of 19 bases. CDR3 length equals 16 residues. The V gene's germline CDR1 is SGHVS and CDR2 FQNEAQ. CDR3 nucleotide sequence: TGTGCCAGCAGGCCCTCTATGGGCAGGGAAAATTCACCCCTCCACTTT. This encodes CASRPSMGRENSPLHF.

The V gene is TRBV19, the J gene TRBJ1-2; D gene uncertain. V was pared by 10 bases and J by 2 bases, with 8 bases between. The CDR3 has 11 residues. Germline CDR1 reads LNHDA; CDR2 reads SQIVND (reference sequence). The CDR3 reads CATEVNYGYTF. CDR3 nucleotides: TGTGCCACGGAAGTAAACTATGGCTACACCTTC.

This clone was seen a handful of times. This chain connects TRBV7-6 to TRBJ2-1; 8 nucleotides agree with TRBD2. CDR3 length: 18 amino acids. The V segment lost 0 bases and the J segment 2 bases; nucleotides outside the gene matches: 9. Germline CDR1 SGHVS, CDR2 FNYEAQ. CDR3 sequence reads: CASSLAVSSGSTYNEQFF. DNA for the CDR3: TGTGCCAGCAGCTTAGCGGTATCGAGCGGGAGTACCTACAATGAGCAGTTCTTC. Drawing the rest from reference TRBV7-6 and TRBJ2-1, the complete variable domain is GAGVSQSPRYKVTKRGQDVALRCDPISGHVSLYWYRQALGQGPEFLTYFNYEAQQDKSGLPNDRFSAERPEGSISTLTIQRTEQRDSAMYRCASSLAVSSGSTYNEQFFGPGTRLTVL.

Of note for this clone: Other DNA sequences in the sample encode the same CDR3. This chain joins TRBV19 and TRBJ2-5; a possible D gene is TRBD2 (6 bases). V dropped 3 bases and J dropped 4 bases, with 9 bases sitting between them. Per the germline V gene, CDR1 is LNHDA and CDR2 is SQIVND (reference sequence). CDR3 size: 13 residues. CDR3 region: CASSIRDSETQYF. CDR3 DNA sequence: TGTGCCAGTAGTATCAGGGACTCAGAGACCCAGTACTTC.

V gene TRBV11-3 combines with J gene TRBJ1-5; D not resolved. The CDR3 has 15 residues. The germline gives CDR1 SGHNT, CDR2 YENEEA. V was cut by 5 bases and J by 0 bases, with 11 bases left in between. The CDR3 loop is CASSEVAFSNQPQHF. In DNA, the CDR3 is TGTGCCAGCAGCGAGGTGGCATTTAGCAATCAGCCCCAGCATTTT.

The chain uses TRBV27 and TRBJ2-1; D may be TRBD2 (6 bases). CDR3 size: 16 residues. Germline assignment: CDR1 MNHEY and CDR2 SMNVEV (reference sequence). Trimming left V 3 bases short and J 2 bases short, with 14 bases between. The CDR3, as DNA: TGTGCCAGCAGTTTGGTTGGGAGGTTCCCCTACAATGAGCAGTTCTTC. Protein: CASSLVGRFPYNEQFF.

V gene TRBV15 combines with J gene TRBJ2-1; 7 positions agree with TRBD2. V lost 1 base to trimming and J lost 5 bases; unmatched junction nucleotides: 2. Germline V gene sequence: CDR1 LNHNV, CDR2 YYDKDF (reference sequence). CDR3 size: 14 residues. Here the CDR3 DNA reads TGTGCCACCAGCAGAGTAGCGGGTCACAATGAGCAGTTCTTC. As protein: CATSRVAGHNEQFF. The full variable domain, rest sourced from reference TRBV15 and TRBJ2-1, is DAMVIQNPRYQVTQFGKPVTLSCSQTLNHNVMYWYQQKSSQAPKLLFHYYDKDFNNEADTPDNFQSRRPNTSFCFLDIRSPGLGDTAMYLCATSRVAGHNEQFFGPGTRLTVL.

Notes on this clone: The same CDR3 can be traced to other DNA sequences in this sample. This sequence joins TRBV2 and TRBJ2-3; TRBD2 aligns across 11 bases. The CDR3 contains 15 residues. Per the germline V gene, CDR1 is SNHLY and CDR2 is FYNNEI. The trim removed 7 bases at V and 2 bases at J, leaving 5 bases unmatched. The CDR3 reads CASTRLAGSTDTQYF. The CDR3 DNA follows: TGTGCCAGCACCCGACTAGCGGGGTCCACAGATACGCAGTATTTT. The full variable domain, with the rest looked up from reference TRBV2 and TRBJ2-3, is EPEVTQTPSHQVTQMGQEVILRCVPISNHLYFYWYRQILGQKVEFLVSFYNNEISEKSEIFDDQFSVERPDGSNFTLKIRSTKLEDSAMYFCASTRLAGSTDTQYFGPGTRLTVL.

This clone was observed many times. The rearrangement links TRBV2 to TRBJ2-1; D is possibly TRBD1 (6 bases). Looked up from germline, CDR1 is SNHLY and CDR2 is FYNNEI. The CDR3 length is 15 residues. Trimming shortened V by 0 bases and J by 8 bases, and 14 bases separated the two germline ends. CDR3 nucleotides: TGTGCCAGCAGTGAAGCGGGAACAGGGAGTGATGAGCAGTTCTTC. Translating gives CASSEAGTGSDEQFF.

The genes are TRBV5-1 and TRBJ1-4, with D unclear. This CDR3 region has 17 residues. Germline V gives CDR1 SGHRS, CDR2 YFSETQ. Deletions cut 0 bases from V and 8 bases from J, with 20 bases between. The CDR3, as DNA: TGCGCCAGCAGCTTGGCCCCGGGCTGGGCTAGCGGGGAAAAACTGTTTTTT. Translated, it gives CASSLAPGWASGEKLFF.

The chain has TRBV9 and TRBJ1-4; no reliable D call. The CDR3 runs to 13 residues. V was clipped by 7 bases and J by 8 bases, with 15 bases between them. Germline CDR1 is SGDLS and CDR2 is YYNGEE. The DNA of the CDR3 is TGTGCCAGCTCTCGGGTGGGAGGCGAAAAACTGTTTTTT. It translates to CASSRVGGEKLFF. Filled out from reference TRBV9 and TRBJ1-4, the complete variable domain reads DSGVTQTPKHLITATGQRVTLRCSPRSGDLSVYWYQQSLDQGLQFLIQYYNGEERAKGNILERFSAQQFPDLHSELNLSSLELGDSALYFCASSRVGGEKLFFGSGTQLSVL.